These 3 T cell receptor beta chains came from one sample sequenced in a study of tumor and adjacent non-tumor tissue in lung cancer. This sample's RNA came from whole unsorted tissue. Distant lung tissue was collected more than 3 cm away from the tumor edge. Three rounds of nested PCR, following a modified ARM-PCR protocol, produced the TCRbeta library. TCRdb passed the multiplex PCR reads through MiXCR, listing each CDR3 protein once. This repertoire shows about 67,000 distinct CDR3 sequences, around 82% found once; its top ten account for 40% to 50%. The sample consisted of distant non-tumor lung tissue. The receptor source for this set is a man in his fifties or sixties with non-small cell lung cancer.

This clonotype was picked up many times. The J gene is TRBJ1-2, the V gene TRBV5-1; TRBD1 aligns across 12 bases. Germline CDR1 SGHRS, CDR2 YFSETQ. J was trimmed by 6 bases and V by 2 bases; bases with no gene match: 2. This CDR3 contains 14 residues. The CDR3 region has the DNA TGCGCCAGCAGCTTCGGGACAGGGGGCAATGGCTACACCTTC. This codes for CASSFGTGGNGYTF.

This clonotype was seen a single time. One end of the junction varies from germline; a read error may be responsible. The CDR3 loop is CAWSSGRERTDTQNF. Written as DNA, the CDR3 is TGTGCATGGAGTTCTGGCAGGGAGAGGACAGATACGCAGAATTTT. V gene TRBV30 combines with J gene TRBJ2-3, with a possible D match to TRBD1 (6 bases). CDR1 GTSNPN and CDR2 SVGIG come from the germline V gene (reference sequence). The length of the CDR3 is 15 residues.

CDR3 nucleotide sequence: TGTGCCTGGCAACAGGGGGTGATTGGAAACACCATATATTTT. This translates into CAWQQGVIGNTIYF. The gene calls are TRBV30 and TRBJ1-3; 8 positions match TRBD1. V dropped 5 bases and J dropped 3; count of bases not matched to a gene: 6. CDR1 is GTSNPN and CDR2 is SVGIG in the germline V gene (reference sequence). CDR3 length: 14 residues.